Listed here are 17 T cell receptor beta chains from one sample, sequenced in a study of blood T cell repertoires in COVID-19 (dated by TCRdb to 2018 to 2020). The method was the immunoSEQ multiplex PCR assay. Here the immuneACCESS table is served through TCRdb, limited to in-frame sequences with V and J called. Missing clones are a known gap in these copies; in checked studies unresolved V genes cover under half, and the rest lacks a known reason. This sample gives roughly 700,000 clones in total; just under 90% of them show up just once. The ten largest clones represent roughly 0.25% of the sample. Sequencing was carried out using peripheral blood. Receptors were obtained from a woman aged 18 to 35 with acute or convalescent COVID-19.

The genes are TRBV6-5 and TRBJ2-7, with 7 bases lining up with TRBD1. The CDR3 totals 13 residues. V lost 5 bases and J lost 2; bases outside the gene matches: 3. CDR1 is MNHEY and CDR2 is SVGAGI in the germline V gene. CDR3 protein: CASSRDRPYEQYF. The CDR3 DNA sequence: TGTGCCAGCAGTCGGGACAGACCCTACGAGCAGTACTTC.

The J gene is TRBJ2-1, the V gene TRBV3-1 (or the pseudogene TRBV3-2), with 9 nucleotides matching TRBD1. The V gene's germline CDR1 is LGHDT and CDR2 YNNKEL (reference sequence). The V segment lost 0 bases and the J segment 6 bases; nucleotides outside the gene matches: 9. The CDR3 is 17 residues long. CDR3 sequence: CASSQDHRTGVVNEQFF. The DNA of the CDR3 is TGTGCCAGCAGCCAAGACCATCGGACAGGGGTAGTCAATGAGCAGTTCTTC.

This clone has a single count. The gene calls are TRBV5-1 and TRBJ2-2; 11 bases match TRBD1. CDR3 size: 16 residues. Germline assignment: CDR1 SGHRS and CDR2 YFSETQ. V lost 4 bases, J lost 5 bases, and 7 bases stayed unmatched. The CDR3 coding sequence is TGCGCCAGCAGCCCGGACAGGGGGCGTTCGACCGGGGAGCTGTTTTTT. Its translation: CASSPDRGRSTGELFF.

This clone was detected a few times. V and J are TRBV6-2 or TRBV6-3 and TRBJ2-1; 8 positions match TRBD1. The germline gives CDR1 MNHEY, CDR2 SVGEGT. The CDR3 extends over 15 amino acids. J was trimmed by 0 bases and V by 5 bases; bases with no gene match: 3. CDR3 coding DNA: TGTGCCAGCAGTGCCACAGGGGGCTCCTACAATGAGCAGTTCTTC. The encoded protein is CASSATGGSYNEQFF.

The chain uses TRBV11-1 and TRBJ2-1; TRBD2 might be the D (6 bases). V was cut by 5 bases and J by 10 bases, with 9 bases left in between. Germline CDR1 SGHAT, CDR2 FQDESV (reference sequence). This CDR3 contains 11 residues. CDR3 DNA sequence: TGTGCCAGCAGCCGGCGGGACGAGCAGTTCTTC. Its translation: CASSRRDEQFF.

The chain couples TRBV6-5 to TRBJ2-7; D perhaps matches TRBD1 (6 bases). The V end lost 6 bases, the J end lost 2 bases, and 17 bases lay between the germline ends. The CDR3 covers 15 residues. From germline, CDR1 is MNHEY and CDR2 SVGAGI. The CDR3 protein is CASSLGVGGTYEQYF. The CDR3 bases are TGTGCCAGCAGCCTCGGGGTAGGGGGAACCTACGAGCAGTACTTC.

The rearrangement links TRBV27 to TRBJ1-5, with D possibly being TRBD1 (6 bases). The CDR3 spans 15 residues. V lost 5 bases to trimming and J lost 4 bases, with 15 bases between them. Germline CDR1 and CDR2: MNHEY and SMNVEV (reference sequence). The CDR3 sequence is CASSTDRWGNQPQHF. Here the CDR3 DNA reads TGTGCCAGCAGTACAGACAGGTGGGGGAATCAGCCCCAGCATTTT.

The DNA of the CDR3 is TGTGCCAGCAGCTCCAGGGGGTTGTACTATGGCTACACCTTC. Protein product: CASSSRGLYYGYTF. V gene TRBV7-2 combines with J gene TRBJ1-2; 7 nucleotides align to TRBD1. This CDR3 is 14 amino acids long. Germline assignment: CDR1 SGHTA and CDR2 FQGNSA. With 4 bases clipped from V and 3 bases from J, the junction kept 5 bases outside the gene matches.

This clone was counted between two and nine times. The chain uses TRBV7-6 and TRBJ1-3, with D tentatively TRBD1 (6 bases). The germline V gene encodes CDR1 SGHVS and CDR2 FNYEAQ. Trimming removed 5 bases from V and 2 bases from J, with 13 bases in between. The CDR3 covers 15 residues. CDR3 sequence (DNA): TGTGCCAGCAGCCGCCAGGGGCCCGCTGGAAACACCATATATTTT. Translating it yields CASSRQGPAGNTIYF.

The chain has TRBV6-1 and TRBJ1-6; 7 bases are a match to TRBD1. This CDR3 region has 18 residues. The germline V gene encodes CDR1 MNHNS and CDR2 SASEGT. The J segment lost 7 bases and the V segment lost 3 bases, leaving 15 bases of the junction unmatched. The CDR3 coding sequence is TGTGCCAGCAGTGACCTGGACAGGAGGAGTTTGGGCAATTCACCCCTCCACTTT. Translation: CASSDLDRRSLGNSPLHF.

In its sample, this clone was seen a few times. For the CDR3, the DNA is TGTGCCAGCAGTTCCGGGACTAGCGGTGAGCAGTTCTTC. Translation gives CASSSGTSGEQFF. The gene calls are TRBV6-4 and TRBJ2-1; 11 positions match TRBD2. The V segment lost 5 bases and the J segment 9 bases; nucleotides outside the gene matches: 3. The CDR3 is 13 amino acids. The V gene's germline CDR1 is MRHNA and CDR2 SNTAGT.

This CDR3 reads CASSQDPQDRSYNEQFF. The CDR3 DNA reads as TGCGCCAGCAGCCAAGATCCTCAGGACAGATCATACAATGAGCAGTTCTTC. This rearrangement joins TRBV4-3 to TRBJ2-1, with D possibly TRBD1 on 6 matching bases. V was shortened by 0 bases and J by 4 bases, with 16 bases between the two germline ends. The CDR3 extends over 17 amino acids. The germline V gene has CDR1 LGHNA and CDR2 YSLEER.

A remark on this clone: Other DNA sequences in this sample translate to the same CDR3. The chain recombines TRBV30 with TRBJ1-5; 7 nucleotides line up with TRBD1. Germline assignment: CDR1 GTSNPN and CDR2 SVGIG (reference sequence). V shed 2 bases, J shed 2 bases, and the junction held 3 bases outside the gene matches. The CDR3 sequence is 14 residues long. The DNA for the CDR3 is TGTGCCTGGAGTCTGGGGACAGGCAATCAGCCCCAGCATTTT. It encodes CAWSLGTGNQPQHF.

V is TRBV7-9 and J is TRBJ1-5, with TRBD1 matching 9 bases. From germline, CDR1 is SEHNR and CDR2 FQNEAQ (reference sequence). This CDR3 region has 14 residues. The V and J ends lost 5 bases and 5 bases, in that order; junction bases with no gene match: 4. This CDR3 reads CASSHRDRDQPQHF. The CDR3 DNA follows: TGTGCCAGCAGCCACCGGGACAGGGATCAGCCCCAGCATTTT.

The chain links TRBV19 to TRBJ2-7, with D tentatively TRBD1 (5 bases). The CDR3 is 13 amino acids. V was pared by 1 base and J by 5 bases, with 9 bases between. Looked up from germline, CDR1 is LNHDA and CDR2 is SQIVND (reference sequence). CDR3 in amino acids: CASSIAQGHEQYF. The DNA for the CDR3 is TGTGCCAGTAGTATAGCCCAGGGCCACGAGCAGTACTTC.

This chain joins TRBV6-4 and TRBJ1-1; the D gene is possibly TRBD1 (6 bases). Trimming took off 2 bases at V and 4 bases at J, with 17 bases between the two ends. The CDR3 consists of 16 residues. CDR1 MRHNA and CDR2 SNTAGT come from the germline V gene. CDR3 sequence reads: CASSDTPGGASTEAFF. CDR3 in DNA: TGTGCCAGCAGTGACACCCCGGGGGGGGCGAGCACTGAAGCTTTCTTT.

The genes are TRBV29-1 and TRBJ1-1; 10 nucleotides line up with TRBD1. The CDR3 spans 15 residues. Trimming removed 6 bases from V and 5 bases from J; junction bases left unmatched: 12. The germline CDR1 and CDR2 sequences are SQVTM and ANQGSEA. CDR3 sequence reads: CSVISQTGGNTEAFF. CDR3 coding DNA: TGCAGCGTGATATCCCAGACAGGGGGCAATACTGAAGCTTTCTTT.